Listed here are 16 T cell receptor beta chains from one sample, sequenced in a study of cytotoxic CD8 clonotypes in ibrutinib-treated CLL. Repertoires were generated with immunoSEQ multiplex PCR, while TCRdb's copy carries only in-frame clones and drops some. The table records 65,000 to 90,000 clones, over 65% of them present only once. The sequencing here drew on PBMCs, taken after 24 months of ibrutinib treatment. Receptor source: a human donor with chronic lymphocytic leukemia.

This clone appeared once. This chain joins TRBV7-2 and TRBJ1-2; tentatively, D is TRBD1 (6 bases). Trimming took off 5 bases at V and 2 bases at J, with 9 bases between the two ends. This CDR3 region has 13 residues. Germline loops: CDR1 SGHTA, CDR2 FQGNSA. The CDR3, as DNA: TGTGCCAGCAGCCCCGGACAGAACTATGGCTACACCTTC. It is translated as CASSPGQNYGYTF. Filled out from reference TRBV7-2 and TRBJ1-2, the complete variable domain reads GAGVSQSPSNKVTEKGKDVELRCDPISGHTALYWYRQSLGQGLEFLIYFQGNSAPDKSGLPSDRFSAERTGGSVSTLTIQRTQQEDSAVYLCASSPGQNYGYTFGSGTRLTVV.

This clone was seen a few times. DNA for the CDR3: TGTGCCAGCAGCAAAGTACGTAGCGGGATCTCCTACGAGCAGTACTTC. Translation: CASSKVRSGISYEQYF. The chain has TRBV21-1 and TRBJ2-7; the table's D call of TRBD2 was not tested on the DNA. TRBV21-1 is shown as a pseudogene. This CDR3 has 16 residues.

The CDR3 sequence: CASSPGLAGGPITKNIQYF. The CDR3, as DNA: TGTGCCAGTAGTCCTGGACTAGCGGGAGGGCCGATAACCAAAAACATTCAGTACTTC. This sequence joins TRBV19 and TRBJ2-4; 15 bases map to TRBD2. J was trimmed by 2 bases and V by 5 bases; bases with no gene match: 10. From germline, CDR1 is LNHDA and CDR2 SQIVND (reference sequence). The CDR3 covers 19 residues.

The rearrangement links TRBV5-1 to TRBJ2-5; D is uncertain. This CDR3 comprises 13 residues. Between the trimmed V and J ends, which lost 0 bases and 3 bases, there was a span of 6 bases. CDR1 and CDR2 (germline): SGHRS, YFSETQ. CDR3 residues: CASSLGPEETQYF. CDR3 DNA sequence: TGCGCCAGCAGCTTGGGCCCAGAAGAGACCCAGTACTTC.

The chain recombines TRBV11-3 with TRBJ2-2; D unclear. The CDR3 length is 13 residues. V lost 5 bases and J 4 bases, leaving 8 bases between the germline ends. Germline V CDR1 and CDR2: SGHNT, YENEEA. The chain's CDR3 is CASSPDTTGELFF. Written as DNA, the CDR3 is TGTGCCAGCAGCCCCGACACCACCGGGGAGCTGTTTTTT.

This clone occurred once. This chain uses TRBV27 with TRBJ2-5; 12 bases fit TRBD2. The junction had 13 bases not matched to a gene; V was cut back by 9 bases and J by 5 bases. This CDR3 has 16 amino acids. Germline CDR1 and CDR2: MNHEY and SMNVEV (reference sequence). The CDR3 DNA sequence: TGTGCCAGTAAACTAGCGGGAGGATTCCTTCGGGAGACCCAGTACTTC. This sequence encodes CASKLAGGFLRETQYF.

CDR3 bases: TGTGCCAGCTCCACACCGGGGCTCGAGCAGTACTTC. Amino acids: CASSTPGLEQYF. The chain uses TRBV18 and TRBJ2-7, with D perhaps assigned TRBD1 or TRBD2 (5 bases each). V was cut by 6 bases and J by 6 bases, with 12 bases left in between. The CDR3 contains 12 residues. The germline V gene has CDR1 KGHSH and CDR2 LQKENI.

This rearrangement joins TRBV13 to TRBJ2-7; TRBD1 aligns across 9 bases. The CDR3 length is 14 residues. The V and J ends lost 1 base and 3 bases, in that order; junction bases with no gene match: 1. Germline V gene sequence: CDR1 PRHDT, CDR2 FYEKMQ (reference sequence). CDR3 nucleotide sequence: TGTGCCAGCAGCTTAGACAGGGGGCTCTACGAGCAGTACTTC. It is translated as CASSLDRGLYEQYF.

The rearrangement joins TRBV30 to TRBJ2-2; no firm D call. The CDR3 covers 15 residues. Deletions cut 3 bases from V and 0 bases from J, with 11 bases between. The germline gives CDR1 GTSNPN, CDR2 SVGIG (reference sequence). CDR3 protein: CAWSKSITNTGELFF. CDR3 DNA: TGTGCCTGGAGCAAATCAATCACGAACACCGGGGAGCTGTTTTTT.

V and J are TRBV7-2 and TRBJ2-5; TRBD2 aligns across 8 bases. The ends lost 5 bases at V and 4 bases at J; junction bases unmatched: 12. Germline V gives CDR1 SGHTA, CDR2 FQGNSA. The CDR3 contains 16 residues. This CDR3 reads CASSPRRGAVVETQYF. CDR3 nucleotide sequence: TGTGCCAGCAGCCCCCGGCGGGGGGCGGTAGTAGAGACCCAGTACTTC.

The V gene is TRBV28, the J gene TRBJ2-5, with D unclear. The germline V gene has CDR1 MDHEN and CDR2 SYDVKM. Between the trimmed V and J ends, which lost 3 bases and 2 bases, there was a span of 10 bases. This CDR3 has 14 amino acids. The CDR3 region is CASSFVSRQETQYF. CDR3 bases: TGTGCCAGCAGTTTTGTTAGCCGTCAAGAGACCCAGTACTTC.

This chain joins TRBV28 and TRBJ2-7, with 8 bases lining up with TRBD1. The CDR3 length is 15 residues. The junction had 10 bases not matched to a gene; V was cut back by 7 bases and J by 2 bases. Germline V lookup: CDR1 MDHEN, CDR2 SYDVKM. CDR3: CASIPGQGRPYEQYF. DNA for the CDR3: TGTGCCAGCATCCCCGGACAGGGACGTCCCTACGAGCAGTACTTC.

CDR3: CASRQGGGYEQYF. For the CDR3, the DNA is TGTGCCAGCAGGCAGGGGGGGGGCTACGAGCAGTACTTC. The rearrangement uses TRBV28 and TRBJ2-7; either TRBD1 or TRBD2 may supply D (7 bases each). V was clipped by 6 bases and J by 3 bases, with 12 bases between them. This CDR3 has 13 residues. Germline-derived CDR1 and CDR2 are MDHEN and SYDVKM.

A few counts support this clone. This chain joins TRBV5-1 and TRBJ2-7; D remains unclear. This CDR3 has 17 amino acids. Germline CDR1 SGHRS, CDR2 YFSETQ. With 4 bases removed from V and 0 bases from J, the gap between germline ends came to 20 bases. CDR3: CASSVWGSRASSYEQYF. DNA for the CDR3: TGCGCCAGCAGCGTATGGGGTAGTCGCGCAAGCTCCTACGAGCAGTACTTC.

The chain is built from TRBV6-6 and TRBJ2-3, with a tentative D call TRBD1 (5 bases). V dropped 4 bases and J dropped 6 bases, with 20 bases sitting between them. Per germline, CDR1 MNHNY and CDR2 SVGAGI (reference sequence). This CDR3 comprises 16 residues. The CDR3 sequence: CASSSPGLIGMDTQYF. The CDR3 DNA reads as TGTGCCAGCAGTTCCCCAGGGCTAATTGGGATGGATACGCAGTATTTT.

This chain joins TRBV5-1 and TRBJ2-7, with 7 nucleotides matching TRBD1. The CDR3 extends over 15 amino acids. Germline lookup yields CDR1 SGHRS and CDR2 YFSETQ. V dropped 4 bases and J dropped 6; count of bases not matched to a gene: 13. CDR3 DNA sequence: TGCGCCAGCAGCAGTGCCGGGACAGCGTTAGGCGAGCAGTACTTC. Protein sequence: CASSSAGTALGEQYF.